This is a list of T cell receptor beta chains from one sample in a study of shared clonotypes between healthy human individuals. Some clones are missing from TCRdb's copy, which holds only in-frame ones; the method was immunoSEQ multiplex PCR. The sample carries 2 million to 3 million clones, roughly 93% recorded once. Sequencing input: naive CD4+ T cells from PBMCs. The receptors derive from a man in his late teens or twenties in good health. Some clones in this sample may be carry-over from other donors' samples. Each CDR3 is given with its conserved first and last residue. The order of the fields is clone size, D gene, V gene, J gene, CDR3 DNA, CDR3 protein. The D gene is left open where the match is weak. Clone size, where shown, is once, few, many, or a class for clones that have expanded.

clone_size: .
d_call: .
v_call: TRBV28
j_call: TRBJ1-2
cdr3_nt: TGTGCCAGCAGTTTAGGAGGGGAGAACTATGGCTACACCTTC
cdr3_aa: CASSLGGENYGYTF

clone_size: .
d_call: TRBD2
v_call: TRBV5-1
j_call: TRBJ2-7
cdr3_nt: TGCGCCAGCACCATCCTAGCGGGAGAGCCATACGAGCAGTACTTC
cdr3_aa: CASTILAGEPYEQYF

clone_size: .
d_call: .
v_call: TRBV7-3
j_call: TRBJ2-3
cdr3_nt: TGTGCCAGCAGCCCCCGACAGGATCCAGGCACAGATACGCAGTATTTT
cdr3_aa: CASSPRQDPGTDTQYF

clone_size: few
d_call: .
v_call: TRBV6-1
j_call: TRBJ1-5
cdr3_nt: TGTGCCAGCAGTGATACAGTGACAGAGAGCAATCAGCCCCAGCATTTT
cdr3_aa: CASSDTVTESNQPQHF

clone_size: once
d_call: TRBD2
v_call: TRBV7-3
j_call: TRBJ2-1
cdr3_nt: TGTGCCAGCAGCTTAGGACTAGCGGGAACTGAGCAGTTCTTC
cdr3_aa: CASSLGLAGTEQFF

clone_size: once
d_call: TRBD1
v_call: TRBV9
j_call: TRBJ2-7
cdr3_nt: TGTGCCAGCGGCGACAGGGGAAACGAGCAGTACTTC
cdr3_aa: CASGDRGNEQYF

clone_size: .
d_call: .
v_call: TRBV18
j_call: TRBJ2-5
cdr3_nt: TGTGCCAGCTCACCGGGGTCTCCGCAAGAGACCCAGTACTTC
cdr3_aa: CASSPGSPQETQYF

clone_size: .
d_call: .
v_call: TRBV4-3
j_call: TRBJ2-1
cdr3_nt: TGCGCCAGCAGCCAAGACCCGCTATCCGAGGACAATGAGCAGTTCTTC
cdr3_aa: CASSQDPLSEDNEQFF

clone_size: .
d_call: .
v_call: TRBV13
j_call: TRBJ1-4
cdr3_nt: TGTGCCAGCAGGGCTCAGTCGGGATATAATGAAAAACTGTTTTTT
cdr3_aa: CASRAQSGYNEKLFF

clone_size: .
d_call: .
v_call: TRBV7-2
j_call: TRBJ2-1
cdr3_nt: TGTGCCAGCAGCTTAATACAGACTAATGAGCAGTTCTTC
cdr3_aa: CASSLIQTNEQFF

clone_size: .
d_call: .
v_call: TRBV7-3
j_call: TRBJ2-2
cdr3_nt: TGTGCCAGCAGCTCGGCGGGGATGAACACCGGGGAGCTGTTTTTT
cdr3_aa: CASSSAGMNTGELFF

clone_size: .
d_call: .
v_call: TRBV7-3
j_call: TRBJ2-3
cdr3_nt: TGTGCCAGCGGCTCTCTAGGCGGACCCACAGATACGCAGTATTTT
cdr3_aa: CASGSLGGPTDTQYF

clone_size: .
d_call: TRBD1
v_call: TRBV6-1
j_call: TRBJ1-5
cdr3_nt: TGTGCCAGCAGTGAGAGGACAGGGAGGAGCAATCAGCCCCAGCATTTT
cdr3_aa: CASSERTGRSNQPQHF

clone_size: .
d_call: .
v_call: TRBV28
j_call: TRBJ1-2
cdr3_nt: TGTGCCAGCAGTTACCCTGGACAGACGATTTATGGCTACACCTTC
cdr3_aa: CASSYPGQTIYGYTF

clone_size: .
d_call: TRBD2
v_call: TRBV7-2
j_call: TRBJ2-7
cdr3_nt: TGTGCCAGCAGCCGGGGAGGGGCAGCTACCTACGAGCAGTACTTC
cdr3_aa: CASSRGGAATYEQYF

clone_size: .
d_call: .
v_call: TRBV27
j_call: TRBJ2-1
cdr3_nt: TGTGCCAGCAGTTTCCTCCAGTATTCCGGGAATGAGCAGTTCTTC
cdr3_aa: CASSFLQYSGNEQFF

clone_size: .
d_call: .
v_call: TRBV4-2
j_call: TRBJ1-1
cdr3_nt: TGTGCCAGCACCCGAGGGGGGGAGGGTACTGAAGCTTTCTTT
cdr3_aa: CASTRGGEGTEAFF

clone_size: .
d_call: .
v_call: TRBV29-1
j_call: TRBJ1-1
cdr3_nt: TGCAGCGCGCATGGAGGTCAAGGGTATACTGAAGCTTTCTTT
cdr3_aa: CSAHGGQGYTEAFF

clone_size: .
d_call: .
v_call: TRBV27
j_call: TRBJ2-2
cdr3_nt: TGTGCCAGCAGTTTACGGTGGAGGGGGTTCGGGGCCGGGGAGCTGTTTTTT
cdr3_aa: CASSLRWRGFGAGELFF

clone_size: once
d_call: .
v_call: TRBV7-9
j_call: TRBJ2-2
cdr3_nt: TGTGCCAGCAGCCCGCGAGGGACAACCGGTCGCACCGGGGAGCTGTTTTTT
cdr3_aa: CASSPRGTTGRTGELFF

clone_size: .
d_call: TRBD2
v_call: TRBV5-1
j_call: TRBJ2-1
cdr3_nt: TGCGCCAGCAGCTTGAGGGGACTAGCGGGAGGCTCCTCCTACAATGAGCAGTTCTTC
cdr3_aa: CASSLRGLAGGSSYNEQFF

clone_size: .
d_call: .
v_call: TRBV19
j_call: TRBJ2-5
cdr3_nt: TGTGCCAGCAAATACCCCGGGGAACAAGAGACCCAGTACTTC
cdr3_aa: CASKYPGEQETQYF

clone_size: .
d_call: .
v_call: TRBV6-4
j_call: TRBJ2-3
cdr3_nt: TGTGCCAGCAGTGACCCCTCCACTGGGGGTAGTACGCAGTATTTT
cdr3_aa: CASSDPSTGGSTQYF

clone_size: .
d_call: .
v_call: TRBV30
j_call: TRBJ1-5
cdr3_nt: TGTGCCTGGAGTGTGATAAGGGGAAATCAGCCCCAGCATTTT
cdr3_aa: CAWSVIRGNQPQHF

clone_size: .
d_call: .
v_call: TRBV10-3
j_call: TRBJ2-1
cdr3_nt: TGTGCCATCACGGGCGGAACTCCGTACAATGAGCAGTTCTTC
cdr3_aa: CAITGGTPYNEQFF

clone_size: .
d_call: TRBD1
v_call: TRBV7-3
j_call: TRBJ1-1
cdr3_nt: TGTGCCAGCAGCTCCCGGGACAGGGGACCCAGGGGGAACACTGAAGCTTTCTTT
cdr3_aa: CASSSRDRGPRGNTEAFF

clone_size: few
d_call: .
v_call: TRBV5-1
j_call: TRBJ1-1
cdr3_nt: TGCGCCAGCAGCCAAGGGGTTGGGTGGACTGAAGCTTTCTTT
cdr3_aa: CASSQGVGWTEAFF

clone_size: .
d_call: .
v_call: TRBV7-2
j_call: TRBJ1-6
cdr3_nt: TGTGCCAGCAGCCCCAGGGGTGTCTATAATTCACCCCTCCACTTT
cdr3_aa: CASSPRGVYNSPLHF